The 17 T cell receptor beta chains below all came from one sample that was sequenced in a study of cytomegalovirus exposure and HLA in healthy donors. PCR amplification relied on 60 Vbeta primers (plus 13 Jbeta primers). The assay was immunoSEQ multiplex PCR, and TCRdb's table has in-frame clones only and misses some. The repertoire holds 150,000 to 200,000 clones, with 70% to 85% as singletons. The sequenced material came from PBMCs. Receptors originate from a human donor in good health.

V usage is TRBV2 and J usage is TRBJ1-2; D is unclear. Trimming removed 3 bases from V and 0 bases from J, with 11 bases in between. The CDR3 has 15 amino acids. The germline gives CDR1 SNHLY, CDR2 FYNNEI. The DNA of the CDR3 is TGTGCCAGCAGTGATGAGGCGGTTACTAACTATGGCTACACCTTC. This translates into CASSDEAVTNYGYTF.

This chain uses TRBV21-1 with TRBJ2-4; no DNA check was done on the table's D call, TRBD2. TRBV21-1 is marked as a pseudogene. CDR3 length: 14 residues. The CDR3 is CASSFPRAKNIQYF. The CDR3 DNA is TGTGCCAGCAGCTTCCCCCGGGCCAAAAACATTCAGTACTTC.

The count of this clone is one. This rearrangement joins TRBV5-1 to TRBJ2-3; 8 bases are a match to TRBD2. V trimming: 4 bases; J trimming: 6 bases; junction bases outside the gene matches: 10. Germline CDR1 SGHRS, CDR2 YFSETQ. This CDR3 contains 15 residues. In DNA, the CDR3 is TGCGCCAGCAGCCGCTCGGGAGGGGGTGGGGATACGCAGTATTTT. Translating gives CASSRSGGGGDTQYF.

This clone appeared once. V is TRBV4-1 and J is TRBJ2-4; 8 bases align to TRBD1. Per germline, CDR1 MGHRA and CDR2 YSYEKL. V dropped 1 base and J dropped 4; count of bases not matched to a gene: 6. The CDR3 totals 16 residues. The DNA of the CDR3 is TGCGCCAGCAGCCAAGGACTGACAGGGGCGAAAAACATTCAGTACTTC. This encodes CASSQGLTGAKNIQYF.

The chain carries TRBV30 and TRBJ2-2; D unresolved. Per germline, CDR1 GTSNPN and CDR2 SVGIG (reference sequence). The CDR3 has 14 residues. V was clipped by 4 bases and J by 5 bases, with 14 bases between them. The DNA for the CDR3 is TGTGCCTGGAAACAGACGAGTAAGACCGGGGAGCTGTTTTTT. This gives the protein CAWKQTSKTGELFF.

V gene TRBV27 combines with J gene TRBJ1-6, with 8 bases fitting TRBD1. Germline assignment: CDR1 MNHEY and CDR2 SMNVEV (reference sequence). V was clipped by 6 bases and J by 5 bases; unmatched bases: 9. CDR3 length: 16 residues. The chain's CDR3 is CASRGNDRGDNSPLHF. The CDR3 DNA reads as TGTGCCAGCAGAGGGAACGACAGGGGAGATAATTCACCCCTCCACTTT.

V is TRBV30 and J is TRBJ1-3; TRBD1 might be the D (5 bases). V lost 1 base and J 0 bases, leaving 10 bases between the germline ends. The germline gives CDR1 GTSNPN, CDR2 SVGIG (reference sequence). The CDR3 extends over 15 amino acids. In DNA, the CDR3 is TGTGCCTGGAGTGCGACAGCCTGCTCTGGAAACACCATATATTTT. Its protein product is CAWSATACSGNTIYF.

This clone turned up a few times. V and J are TRBV25-1 and TRBJ1-1; no clear D. V was clipped by 5 bases and J by 1 base, with 8 bases between them. Germline loops: CDR1 MGHDK, CDR2 SYGVNS. CDR3 size: 13 residues. The CDR3 sequence: CASSHPGNTEAFF. CDR3 nucleotide sequence: TGTGCCAGCAGTCATCCAGGGAACACTGAAGCTTTCTTT.

This chain connects TRBV5-4 to TRBJ2-7, with 9 bases aligning to TRBD2. Per the germline V gene, CDR1 is SGHNT and CDR2 is YYREEE (reference sequence). The CDR3 spans 13 residues. The CDR3, as DNA: TGTGCATATAGCGGGGGTCGTTCCTACGAGCAGTACTTC. This sequence encodes CAYSGGRSYEQYF.

The V and J genes are TRBV5-1 and TRBJ1-4; 9 nucleotides line up with TRBD1. Germline values: CDR1 SGHRS, CDR2 YFSETQ. The length of the CDR3 is 16 residues. V gave up 0 bases and J gave up 8 bases; unmatched junction bases: 8. As DNA, the CDR3 is TGCGCCAGCAGCTTGGTACAGGGGGCGAGTAGGGAAAAACTGTTTTTT. It encodes CASSLVQGASREKLFF.

J is TRBJ1-1 and V is TRBV6-5; 8 bases match TRBD1. Per the germline V gene, CDR1 is MNHEY and CDR2 is SVGAGI. The CDR3 runs to 16 residues. V lost 2 bases and J lost 2; bases outside the gene matches: 7. The CDR3 bases are TGTGCCAGCAGTTACGAAGACAGGGGTGTTAACACTGAAGCTTTCTTT. Its protein product is CASSYEDRGVNTEAFF.

The chain recombines TRBV4-1 with TRBJ2-7, with a tentative D call TRBD1 (6 bases). V was cut by 0 bases and J by 7 bases, with 7 bases left in between. From germline, CDR1 is MGHRA and CDR2 YSYEKL. The CDR3 runs 12 residues. The CDR3 DNA is TGCGCCAGCAGCCAAGACCAGGGGGAGCAGTACTTC. Protein: CASSQDQGEQYF.

This chain connects TRBV27 to TRBJ1-5; D not resolved. Germline V gene data show CDR1 as MNHEY and CDR2 as SMNVEV (reference sequence). Trimming removed 6 bases at V and 0 bases at J, with 9 bases between. The CDR3 extends over 14 amino acids. The CDR3 reads CASRAVYSNQPQHF. As DNA, the CDR3 is TGTGCCAGCAGGGCGGTTTATAGCAATCAGCCCCAGCATTTT.

The V gene is TRBV27, the J gene TRBJ1-5; D is possibly TRBD1 (5 bases). Trimming took 3 bases from V and 5 from J, leaving 8 bases between them. Per germline, CDR1 MNHEY and CDR2 SMNVEV (reference sequence). This CDR3 has 13 amino acids. CDR3 sequence reads: CASSLGPDQPQHF. CDR3 in DNA: TGTGCCAGCAGTTTGGGGCCCGATCAGCCCCAGCATTTT.

V gene TRBV6-5 combines with J gene TRBJ1-2; D gene ambiguous. The CDR3 is made up of 15 amino acids. The V and J ends lost 4 bases and 7 bases respectively, with 19 bases between them. Germline loops: CDR1 MNHEY, CDR2 SVGAGI. CDR3 coding DNA: TGTGCCAGCAGTTCGCTGGCGGCTCAGGAGGGTGGCTACACCTTC. Translation gives CASSSLAAQEGGYTF.

This chain uses TRBV11-3 with TRBJ1-1; D is perhaps TRBD1 (5 bases). From germline, CDR1 is SGHNT and CDR2 YENEEA. CDR3 length equals 16 residues. Trimming stripped 8 bases from V and 1 base from J, with 20 bases between. CDR3 bases: TGTGCCAGCCCGAGCAGGGTTGCCGGGTCGAACACTGAAGCTTTCTTT. Translated: CASPSRVAGSNTEAFF.

This chain connects TRBV11-2 to TRBJ1-1; 7 nucleotides align to TRBD1. The V gene's germline CDR1 is SGHAT and CDR2 FQNNGV. The trim removed 1 base at V and 3 bases at J, leaving 2 bases unmatched. This CDR3 has 14 residues. CDR3 region: CASSLAGGDTEAFF. The CDR3 nucleotides read TGTGCCAGCAGCTTAGCAGGGGGAGACACTGAAGCTTTCTTT.